These T cell receptor beta chains were read from a single sample in a study of OX40 agonist ivuxolimab in advanced cancers. The protocol was immunoSEQ multiplex PCR, while the TCRdb copy is restricted to in-frame clones and leaves out a portion. The top ten hold approximately 1.7% of the sample, which has fewer than 55,000 clones, around 86% seen once. The material was CD4+ or CD8+ T cells sorted from blood, obtained in a trial of the OX40 agonist ivuxolimab. These receptor sequences come from an adult with an advanced solid tumor such as melanoma, head and neck, liver or kidney cancer. Both conserved end residues are part of each CDR3. The D gene is left open where the match is weak. Clone size is given for some rows only: seen once, a few or many times, or a class if the clone is expanded.

>14|TRBJ1-6|TRBV29-1|-|-
TGCAGCGTCTCCCAGGGGTGGAAGGGGTCACCCCTCCACTTT
CSVSQGWKGSPLHF
>15|TRBJ2-2|TRBV6-1|TRBD1|-
TGTGCCAGCATCGGGCAGGGGGCGGTCACCGGGGAGCTGTTTTTT
CASIGQGAVTGELFF
>16|TRBJ2-1|TRBV27|-|-
TGTGCCAGCAGTTCACTACCTTACAGGATAGGCAATGAGCAGTTCTTC
CASSSLPYRIGNEQFF
>14|TRBJ1-2|TRBV6-1|TRBD1|-
TGTGCCAGCAGTGGGTACAGGGGGGAGAATGGCTACACCTTC
CASSGYRGENGYTF
>14|TRBJ2-7|TRBV28|-|-
TGTGCCAGCAGGGGTAGCGACCTTAGCGAAAAGCAGTACTTC
CASRGSDLSEKQYF
>15|TRBJ2-1|TRBV5-1|-|once
TGCGCCAGCAGTTTGGAGGGCCGAGGGTTTCAGGAGCAGTTCTTC
CASSLEGRGFQEQFF
>17|TRBJ2-3|TRBV2|TRBD2|-
TGTGCCAGCAGTTATGGACGCCAAGCGGGGGTTGAAGATACGCAGTATTTT
CASSYGRQAGVEDTQYF
>15|TRBJ2-1|TRBV7-6|TRBD2|-
TGTGCCAGCAGCTTAGTGAGCGGGGGGTTCAATGAGCAGTTCTTC
CASSLVSGGFNEQFF
>11|TRBJ2-1|TRBV6-5|-|few
TGTGCCAGCAGTCGAGAACCAGAGCAGTTCTTC
CASSREPEQFF
>19|TRBJ2-7|TRBV2|TRBD2|-
TGTGCCAGCAGTGAAAGGGGGCCGGGGACTAGCGGGAGTTCCCACGAGCAGTACTTC
CASSERGPGTSGSSHEQYF
>16|TRBJ2-7|TRBV9|TRBD2|-
TGTGCCAGCAGCGTATTCCAGGGGACTAGCGGGAACGAGCAGTACTTC
CASSVFQGTSGNEQYF
>13|TRBJ2-7|TRBV30|TRBD2|-
TGTGCCTGGAGTCGGACTAGCGAATACGAGCAGTACTTC
CAWSRTSEYEQYF
>14|TRBJ2-7|TRBV30|-|-
TGTGCCTGGAGTCGACTCCAGAGCTCCTACGAGCAGTACTTC
CAWSRLQSSYEQYF
>12|TRBJ1-3|TRBV2|-|-
TGTGCCAGCCGGGCCTCTGGAAACACCATATATTTT
CASRASGNTIYF
>11|TRBJ2-7|TRBV7-2|-|-
TGTGCCAGCAGCTCCAATTACGAGCAGTACTTC
CASSSNYEQYF
>19|TRBJ2-4|TRBV7-9|TRBD2|-
TGTGCCAGCAGCTCCGGGACTACCGGGTGGGGTCAAGCCAAAAACATTCAGTACTTC
CASSSGTTGWGQAKNIQYF
>14|TRBJ2-5|TRBV9|-|-
TGTGCCAGCAGCAAGCGACAGAATCAAGAGACCCAGTACTTC
CASSKRQNQETQYF
>14|TRBJ2-5|TRBV19|TRBD1|-
TGTGCCACTACCCCCGGGACAGGAGTAAAGACCCAGTACTTC
CATTPGTGVKTQYF
>16|TRBJ2-1|TRBV6-5|TRBD1|-
TGTGCCAGCAGTTCCCGAGACAGGGCCTCCTACAATGAGCAGTTCTTC
CASSSRDRASYNEQFF
>14|TRBJ1-5|TRBV6-5|TRBD1|-
TGTGCCAGCACCCGGAGCAGGGGGCATCAGCCCCAGCATTTT
CASTRSRGHQPQHF
>15|TRBJ2-1|TRBV6-4|-|-
TGTGCCAGCAGTGGATCGGGGGCGGACTACAATGAGCAGTTCTTC
CASSGSGADYNEQFF
>12|TRBJ2-3|TRBV4-2|-|-
TGTGCCAGCAGCCAATCCGGGGATACGCAGTATTTT
CASSQSGDTQYF
>14|TRBJ2-1|TRBV7-6|TRBD1|-
TGTGCCAGCAGGGCCCAGGGGGCCTACAATGAGCAGTTCTTC
CASRAQGAYNEQFF
>13|TRBJ2-2|TRBV15|-|-
TGTGCCACCAGCAGACAAAGTTCCGGGGAGCTGTTTTTT
CATSRQSSGELFF
>14|TRBJ2-7|TRBV28|TRBD2|-
TGTGCCAGCACCCAAGCGGGAGCCCTCTACGAGCAGTACTTC
CASTQAGALYEQYF
>16|TRBJ2-5|TRBV2|-|-
TGTGCCAGCAACAGAGGGGGGGGACTCGTACAAGAGACCCAGTACTTC
CASNRGGGLVQETQYF
>14|TRBJ1-2|TRBV19|TRBD1|-
TGTGCCAGTGGGACAGGGGGCGTCGGCTATGGCTACACCTTC
CASGTGGVGYGYTF
>13|TRBJ2-2|TRBV6-5|-|-
TGTGCCAGCTTAGGGGGGAACACCGGGGAGCTGTTTTTT
CASLGGNTGELFF
>16|TRBJ2-1|TRBV5-5|TRBD2|-
TGTGCCAGCAGCAAAAGCGGGACTAGCGGGTACAATGAGCAGTTCTTC
CASSKSGTSGYNEQFF
>19|TRBJ2-6|TRBV23-1|-|-
TGCGCCAGCAGCCTCCGACAGGAACCTTATTTCTCTGGGGCCAACGTCCTGACTTTC
CASSLRQEPYFSGANVLTF
>11|TRBJ2-7|TRBV12-5|-|-
TGTGCTAGTGGAAGGGGGTACGAGCAGTACTTC
CASGRGYEQYF
>15|TRBJ2-5|TRBV5-1|-|-
TGCGCCAGCAGCTTTATCTCGGCCAGGCAAGAGACCCAGTACTTC
CASSFISARQETQYF
>12|TRBJ2-3|TRBV29-1|-|few
TGCAGCGTTGGGAGTAGCACAGATACGCAGTATTTT
CSVGSSTDTQYF
>14|TRBJ2-1|TRBV5-1|-|-
TGCGCCAGCAGCTTGCTGAGACAAACCCAGGTTCAGTTCTTC
CASSLLRQTQVQFF
>13|TRBJ1-1|TRBV18|-|-
TGTGCCAGCTCCCCTGGGAGGAACACTGAAGCTTTCTTT
CASSPGRNTEAFF
>16|TRBJ1-5|TRBV4-1|-|once
TGCGCCAGCAGCCGGAATACGGCGGCTAGCAATCAGCCCCAGCATTTT
CASSRNTAASNQPQHF
>14|TRBJ2-1|TRBV7-6|TRBD2|-
TGTGCCAGCGCTAGCGGGGAGACCTACAATGAGCAGTTCTTC
CASASGETYNEQFF
>15|TRBJ1-6|TRBV6-5|-|-
TGTGCCAGCAGTTACTCGGCCCAGGGACTTTCACCCCTCCACTTT
CASSYSAQGLSPLHF
>11|TRBJ1-1|TRBV5-4|-|-
TGTGCCAGCAACTCGAACACTGAAGCTTTCTTT
CASNSNTEAFF
>14|TRBJ2-7|TRBV5-6|-|-
TGTGCCAGCAGCTTGGTTGACATACTCTACGAGCAGTACTTC
CASSLVDILYEQYF